These T cell receptor beta chains were read from a single sample in a study of blood T cell repertoires in COVID-19. Assay used: immunoSEQ multiplex PCR; TCRdb lists only in-frame clones, some missing. The sample lists tens of thousands of clones; approximately 83% were seen once. The specimen sequenced was peripheral blood. The origin of the receptors is an older man with acute or convalescent COVID-19. The CDR3 runs from the conserved cysteine through the conserved F or W. D genes are given only for firm matches. The size of a clone is reported for some rows only, either as once, few or many, or as a class for expanded clones.

TRBJ1-2 TRBV5-1 TRBD1 NA TGCGCCAGCAGCCCCGGGACAGGGATTGGCTACACCTTC CASSPGTGIGYTF
TRBJ2-2 TRBV3-1/TRBV3-2 TRBD1 NA TGTGCCAGCAGCCAAGTGGGATTGGGACAGGGCGGCACCGGGGAGCTGTTTTTT CASSQVGLGQGGTGELFF
TRBJ1-6 TRBV5-4 NA NA TGTGCCAGCAGCTTGCTCGGCCGACAGGCTAATTCACCCCTCCACTTT CASSLLGRQANSPLHF
TRBJ1-2 TRBV6-2/TRBV6-3 TRBD1 NA TGTGCCAGCAGTTACAAGGGGGCGGACTATGGCTACACCTTC CASSYKGADYGYTF
TRBJ1-1 TRBV5-1 NA NA TGCGCCAGCAGCTCCCCCCTAGGAACTGAAGCTTTCTTT CASSSPLGTEAFF
TRBJ2-1 TRBV4-3 NA NA TGCGCCAGCAGCCCCCATGGAGCGGAGGCCTACAATGAGCAGTTCTTC CASSPHGAEAYNEQFF
TRBJ2-6 TRBV19 NA NA TGTGCCAGTAGTTTCCCAGGGGCTGGGGCCAACGTCCTGACTTTC CASSFPGAGANVLTF
TRBJ2-3 TRBV6-4 TRBD2 NA TGTGCCAGCAGTGACCGGGAGGGAGCAGATACGCAGTATTTT CASSDREGADTQYF
TRBJ2-4 TRBV5-1 TRBD1 NA TGCGCCAGCAGCTTAACCGGGACAGAGGACCCCGTGGCAAAAAACATTCAGTACTTC CASSLTGTEDPVAKNIQYF
TRBJ2-5 TRBV29-1 TRBD2 NA TGCAGCGTTGATATGGCTAGCGGGACCGGGAGGGAGACCCAGTACTTC CSVDMASGTGRETQYF
TRBJ2-2 TRBV5-1 TRBD1 NA TGCGCCAGCAGCTTGGTTACAGGGGGCACCGGGGAGCTGTTTTTT CASSLVTGGTGELFF
TRBJ2-6 TRBV10-3 NA NA TGTGCCATCGGGGAGGAATCGACGGGGGCCAACGTCCTGACTTTC CAIGEESTGANVLTF
TRBJ2-3 TRBV11-3 TRBD2 few TGTGCCAGCAGCTTGGGGACTAGCGGGACAGATACGCAGTATTTT CASSLGTSGTDTQYF
TRBJ2-7 TRBV4-2 NA NA TGTGCCAGCAGCCCCTCGGGGGATGGGGCCTACGAGCAGTACTTC CASSPSGDGAYEQYF
TRBJ2-1 TRBV24-1 TRBD2 NA TGTGCCACCAGTTGGTTGACTAGCGGGGGAAATGAGCAGTTCTTC CATSWLTSGGNEQFF
TRBJ2-2 TRBV5-1 NA once TGCGCCAGCAGCCCGACGGCGGGGGCAGCGAACACCGGGGAGCTGTTTTTT CASSPTAGAANTGELFF
TRBJ1-5 TRBV7-2 NA NA TGTGCCAGCAGTCCACCGGAGAATCAGCCCCAGCATTTT CASSPPENQPQHF
TRBJ2-7 TRBV5-4 TRBD1 NA TGTGCCAGCAGCTACGGACAGGGTGGGTCGGCGTACGAGCAGTACTTC CASSYGQGGSAYEQYF
TRBJ2-3 TRBV5-4 NA NA TGTGCCAGCAGCTTCGACGTCAGGACAGATACGCAGTATTTT CASSFDVRTDTQYF
TRBJ2-7 TRBV29-1 TRBD1 few TGCAGCGTTGACGGGACAGGGAACTCCTACGAGCAGTACTTC CSVDGTGNSYEQYF
TRBJ1-3 TRBV3-1/TRBV3-2 NA once TGTGCCAGCAGCCAGGGGGGGCTCGAAGGAAACACCATATATTTT CASSQGGLEGNTIYF
TRBJ1-2 TRBV28 TRBD1 few TGTGCCAGCACTAAAGACAGGGCTCAGGGCTACACCTTC CASTKDRAQGYTF